This record concerns one T cell receptor (beta chain) sequence. The antigen is unknown. These data belong to a study of T cell repertoires in cytomegalovirus infection. Study results and limitations: Cumulative public TCR beta family frequency identified carriers of CMV plus the relevant HLA.

The CDR3 is 13 amino acids. Trimming took 0 bases from V and 2 from J, leaving 8 bases between them. CDR1 DFQATT and CDR2 SNEGSKA come from the germline V gene (reference sequence). TCRdb itself ran the reads through MiXCR, one entry per CDR3 protein. In the table there are roughly 150,000 distinct CDR3 sequences, roughly 20% of which are singletons. Specimen: CD8+ T cells from cultured PBMCs, collected from culture after CMV antigen stimulation. V usage is TRBV20-1 and J usage is TRBJ2-7; no firm D call. This sequence originates from a human donor in good health (CMV status not recorded). Some clones in this sample may be carry-over from other donors' samples. For the CDR3, the DNA is TGCAGTGCTAGAGAAAAAGGAACCTACGAGCAGTACTTC. Translated, it gives CSAREKGTYEQYF.